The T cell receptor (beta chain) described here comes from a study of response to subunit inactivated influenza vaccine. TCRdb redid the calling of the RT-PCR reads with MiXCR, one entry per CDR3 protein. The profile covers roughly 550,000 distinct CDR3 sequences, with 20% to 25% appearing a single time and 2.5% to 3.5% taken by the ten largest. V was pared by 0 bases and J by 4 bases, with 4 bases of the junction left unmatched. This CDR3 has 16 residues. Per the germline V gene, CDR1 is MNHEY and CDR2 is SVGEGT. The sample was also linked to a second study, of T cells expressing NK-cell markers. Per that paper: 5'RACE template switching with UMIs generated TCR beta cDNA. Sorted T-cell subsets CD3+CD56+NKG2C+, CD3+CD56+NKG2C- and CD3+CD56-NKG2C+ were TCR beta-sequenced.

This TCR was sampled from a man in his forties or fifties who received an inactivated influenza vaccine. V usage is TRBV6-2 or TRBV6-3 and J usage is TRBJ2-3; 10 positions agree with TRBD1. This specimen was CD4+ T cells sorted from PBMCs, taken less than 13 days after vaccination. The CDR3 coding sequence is TGTGCCAGCAGTTACTCGACAGGGGGCCTCCCAGATACGCAGTATTTT. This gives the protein CASSYSTGGLPDTQYF.